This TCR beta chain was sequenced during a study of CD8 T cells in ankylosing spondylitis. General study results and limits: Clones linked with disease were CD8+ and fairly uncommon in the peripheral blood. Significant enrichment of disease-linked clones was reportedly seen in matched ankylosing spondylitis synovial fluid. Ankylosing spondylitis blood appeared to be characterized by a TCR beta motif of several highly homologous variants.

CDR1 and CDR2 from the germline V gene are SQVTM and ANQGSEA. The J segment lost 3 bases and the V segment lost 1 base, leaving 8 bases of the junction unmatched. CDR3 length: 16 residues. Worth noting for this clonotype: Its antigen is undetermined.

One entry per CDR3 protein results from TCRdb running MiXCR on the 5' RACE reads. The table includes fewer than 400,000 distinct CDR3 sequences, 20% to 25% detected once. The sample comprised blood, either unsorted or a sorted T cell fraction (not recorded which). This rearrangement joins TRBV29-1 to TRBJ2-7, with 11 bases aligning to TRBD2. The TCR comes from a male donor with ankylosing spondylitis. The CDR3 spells CSVEGSRTSGFYEQYF. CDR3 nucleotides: TGCAGCGTTGAAGGATCCCGGACTAGCGGGTTCTACGAGCAGTACTTC.